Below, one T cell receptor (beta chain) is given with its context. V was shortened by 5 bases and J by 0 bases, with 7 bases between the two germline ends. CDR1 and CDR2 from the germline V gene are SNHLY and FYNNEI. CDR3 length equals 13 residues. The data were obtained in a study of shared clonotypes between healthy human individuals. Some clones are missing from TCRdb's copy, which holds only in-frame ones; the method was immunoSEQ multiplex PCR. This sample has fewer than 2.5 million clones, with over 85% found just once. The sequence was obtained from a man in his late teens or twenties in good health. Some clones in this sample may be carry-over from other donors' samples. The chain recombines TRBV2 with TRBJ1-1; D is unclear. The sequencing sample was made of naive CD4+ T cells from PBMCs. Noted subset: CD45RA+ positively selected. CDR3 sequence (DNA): TGTGCCAGCAGTCTAGGGATGAACACTGAAGCTTTCTTT. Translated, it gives CASSLGMNTEAFF.